This T cell receptor (beta chain) derives from a study of blood T cells in healthy people across ages. Study background: Template switching captured about one barcoded beta molecule per two T cells.

Alongside a J-beta primer mix, a sample-barcoded 5' primer served in a second PCR lasting about 6 to 11 cycles. TCRdb analysed the 5' RACE reads with MiXCR anew, one entry per CDR3 protein. The sample gives under 1,100,000 distinct CDR3 sequences, approximately 25% of which show up once; less than 0.75% is in the top ten. This clonotype turned up a few times. The sample was also reused in another study, on T cells of mothers and their children. That publication notes: A few healthy Caucasian mothers and their six children were the donors. Over 8.5 million reads per mother and approximately 3.2 million per child were obtained.

The receptor was isolated from a girl aged 2-9 years in good health. Sequencing was carried out using blood.

Written as DNA, the CDR3 is TGCGCCAGCAGCCAAGATACAGCGGGGTCCTCCTACGAGCAGTACTTC. Its protein is CASSQDTAGSSYEQYF. The rearrangement links TRBV4-3 to TRBJ2-5, with 7 bases fitting TRBD2. The J call may be incorrect, as the DNA end agrees better with TRBJ2-7. The CDR3 sequence is 16 residues long. Germline CDR1 and CDR2: LGHNA and YSLEER.